The 6 T cell receptor beta chains below come from one sample, sequenced in a study of T cell responses to AZD1222 COVID-19 vaccine. Measured with immunoSEQ multiplex PCR; TCRdb has only the in-frame clones, and not every one. The table lists more than 250,000 clones, over 85% of them singletons. Sequenced here: peripheral blood, sampled on day 0 of AZD1222 vaccination. The receptors here all came from an adult in good health.

The rearrangement joins TRBV7-9 to TRBJ1-4; D is unclear. V lost 2 bases to trimming and J lost 5 bases, with 15 bases between them. The germline CDR1 and CDR2 sequences are SEHNR and FQNEAQ (reference sequence). CDR3 length: 16 amino acids. The CDR3 region is CASSLSPRTRNEKLFF. CDR3 bases: TGTGCCAGCAGCTTAAGTCCTCGGACTCGGAATGAAAAACTGTTTTTT.

This chain links TRBV5-6 with TRBJ2-1; TRBD2 might be the D (5 bases). Deletions cut 0 bases from V and 4 bases from J, with 17 bases between. This CDR3 is built from 17 residues. Germline lookup yields CDR1 SGHDT and CDR2 YYEEEE. The DNA for the CDR3 is TGTGCCAGCAGCTTGGTCGGCCGCTCGGGGTTGTACAATGAGCAGTTCTTC. Translated, it gives CASSLVGRSGLYNEQFF. Full variable domain (rest looked up from reference TRBV5-6 and TRBJ2-1): DAGVTQSPTHLIKTRGQQVTLRCSPKSGHDTVSWYQQALGQGPQFIFQYYEEEERQRGNFPDRFSGHQFPNYSSELNVNALLLGDSALYLCASSLVGRSGLYNEQFFGPGTRLTVL.

V gene TRBV15 combines with J gene TRBJ2-7, with 7 bases aligning to TRBD1. Germline V gene sequence: CDR1 LNHNV, CDR2 YYDKDF (reference sequence). V was clipped by 1 base and J by 0 bases; unmatched bases: 12. CDR3 size: 18 residues. The CDR3 is CATSRVRTGPPISYEQYF. CDR3 nucleotide sequence: TGTGCCACCAGCAGAGTAAGGACAGGACCCCCGATCTCCTACGAGCAGTACTTC.

On this clone itself: In the same sample, other DNA sequences code for this CDR3. J is TRBJ2-5 and V is TRBV6-2 or TRBV6-3; D is ambiguous. Germline V CDR1 and CDR2: MNHEY, SVGEGT. This CDR3 is 12 amino acids long. The germline V and J ends were trimmed by 6 bases and 5 bases, with 10 bases remaining between them. The chain's CDR3 is CASSSRVETQYF. The DNA for the CDR3 is TGTGCCAGCAGCTCTCGGGTGGAGACCCAGTACTTC.

This clone was seen once. CDR3 DNA: TGTGCCAGCAGAGCGGGGAGAAGCAATCAGCCCCAGCATTTT. Translating gives CASRAGRSNQPQHF. V is TRBV2 and J is TRBJ1-5; D is unclear. The germline gives CDR1 SNHLY, CDR2 FYNNEI. V was pared by 6 bases and J by 1 base, with 10 bases between. The CDR3 runs to 14 residues.

The V gene is TRBV9, the J gene TRBJ2-7; D possibly corresponds to TRBD2 (6 bases). The CDR3 runs 12 residues. The V gene lost 4 bases and the J gene lost 5 bases, with 10 bases spanning the gap. Germline-derived CDR1 and CDR2 are SGDLS and YYNGEE. The CDR3 region is CASSLGTDEQYF. The CDR3 nucleotides read TGTGCCAGCAGCCTCGGGACTGACGAGCAGTACTTC. The whole variable domain, remainder taken from reference TRBV9 and TRBJ2-7, is DSGVTQTPKHLITATGQRVTLRCSPRSGDLSVYWYQQSLDQGLQFLIQYYNGEERAKGNILERFSAQQFPDLHSELNLSSLELGDSALYFCASSLGTDEQYFGPGTRLTVT.